The clone carrying this T cell receptor beta chain has more than one count but fewer than ten. Its antigen remains unidentified. Germline-derived CDR1 and CDR2 are SGHRS and YFSETQ. This CDR3 comprises 15 residues. V lost 1 base to trimming and J lost 5 bases, with 15 bases between them. With constant-segment primers, 5'RACE yielded cDNA libraries of TCR alpha and TCR beta that carried sample barcodes and UMIs. TCRdb reprocessed the 5' RACE reads via MiXCR and lists one record per CDR3 protein. The sample lists 150,000 to 200,000 distinct CDR3 sequences, around 13% occurring once. The sample originates from a study of T-cell memory formation after mild COVID-19. On the study more broadly: TCR clustering was largely donor specific.

Study results and limitations: Prior to infection, memory already included some responding clones, suggesting cross-reactive memory joined. A balance of CD4 and CD8 characterized clones contracting day 15 to 85, whereas later expanders leaned CD4+.

The chain employs TRBV5-1 and TRBJ2-5, with D possibly matching TRBD1 (6 bases). The sequence derives from an adult woman who had mild COVID-19 (a few samples of this study predate the infection). Cell type and time point are not known. The source material was PBMCs or a T cell subset sorted from them (not recorded which). CDR3 protein: CASSLRFGGQETQYF. CDR3 sequence (DNA): TGCGCCAGCAGCTTGCGGTTCGGCGGACAGGAGACCCAGTACTTC.